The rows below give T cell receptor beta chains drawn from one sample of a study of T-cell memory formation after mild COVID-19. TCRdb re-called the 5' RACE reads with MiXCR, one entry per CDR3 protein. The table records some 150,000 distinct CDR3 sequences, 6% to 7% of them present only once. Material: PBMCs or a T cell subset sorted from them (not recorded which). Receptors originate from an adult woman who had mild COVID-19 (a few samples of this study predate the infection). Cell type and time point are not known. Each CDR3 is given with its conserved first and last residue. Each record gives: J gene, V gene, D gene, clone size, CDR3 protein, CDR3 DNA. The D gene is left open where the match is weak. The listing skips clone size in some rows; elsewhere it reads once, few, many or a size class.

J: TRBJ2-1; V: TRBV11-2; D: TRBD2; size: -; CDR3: CASSLPGLAGYNEQFF; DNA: TGTGCCAGCAGCTTACCAGGACTAGCGGGCTACAATGAGCAGTTCTTC
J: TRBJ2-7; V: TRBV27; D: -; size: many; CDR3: CASSLENAHEQYF; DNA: TGTGCCAGCAGTTTAGAAAACGCCCACGAGCAGTACTTC
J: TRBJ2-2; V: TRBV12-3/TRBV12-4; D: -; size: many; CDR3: CASTRTGELFF; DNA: TGTGCCAGCACCAGAACCGGGGAGCTGTTTTTT
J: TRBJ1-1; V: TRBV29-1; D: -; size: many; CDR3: CSVVHPGKKKAFF; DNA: TGCAGCGTCGTTCACCCGGGAAAAAAGAAAGCTTTCTTT
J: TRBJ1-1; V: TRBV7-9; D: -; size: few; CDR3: CASSSNDKNTEAFF; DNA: TGTGCCAGCAGCTCAAACGACAAGAACACTGAAGCTTTCTTT
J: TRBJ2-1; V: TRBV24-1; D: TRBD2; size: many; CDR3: CATSEPGLAGVTEQFF; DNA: TGTGCCACCAGTGAGCCGGGACTAGCGGGAGTCACTGAGCAGTTCTTC
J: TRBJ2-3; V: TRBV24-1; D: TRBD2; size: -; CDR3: CATSDPGLAGPRTDTQYF; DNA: TGTGCCACCAGTGACCCAGGACTAGCGGGACCCCGCACAGATACGCAGTATTTT
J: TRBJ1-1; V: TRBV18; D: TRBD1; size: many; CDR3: CASSLERDRLEMNTEAFF; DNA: TGTGCCAGCTCACTTGAGCGGGACAGGTTAGAGATGAACACTGAAGCTTTCTTT
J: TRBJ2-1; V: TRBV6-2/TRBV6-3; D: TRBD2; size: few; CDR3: CASRGSGVGNEQFF; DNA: TGTGCCAGCAGGGGGAGCGGGGTCGGCAATGAGCAGTTCTTC
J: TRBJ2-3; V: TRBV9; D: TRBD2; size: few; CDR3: CASSVGGSGNTDTQYF; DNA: TGTGCCAGCAGCGTAGGGGGTAGCGGGAACACAGATACGCAGTATTTT
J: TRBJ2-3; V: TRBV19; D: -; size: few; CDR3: CASSMVGKGTDTQYF; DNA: TGTGCCAGTAGTATGGTAGGGAAGGGGACAGATACGCAGTATTTT
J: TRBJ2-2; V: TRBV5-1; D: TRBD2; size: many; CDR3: CASSAGLAGARNTGELFF; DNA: TGCGCCAGCAGCGCGGGACTAGCGGGGGCCCGAAACACCGGGGAGCTGTTTTTT
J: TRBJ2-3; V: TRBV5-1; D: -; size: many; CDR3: CASTNRGLGDTQYF; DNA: TGCGCCAGCACCAACCGGGGGTTAGGAGATACGCAGTATTTT
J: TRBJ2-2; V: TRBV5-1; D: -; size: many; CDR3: CASSWVGSGELFF; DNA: TGCGCCAGCAGCTGGGTCGGGTCCGGGGAGCTGTTTTTT
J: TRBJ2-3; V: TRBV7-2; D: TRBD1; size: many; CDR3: CASSPRQGGTDTQYF; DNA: TGTGCCAGCAGCCCCCGACAGGGAGGCACAGATACGCAGTATTTT
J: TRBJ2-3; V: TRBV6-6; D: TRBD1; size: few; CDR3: CASSYGITTGGTDTQYF; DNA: TGTGCCAGCAGTTACGGGATAACAACAGGGGGCACAGATACGCAGTATTTT
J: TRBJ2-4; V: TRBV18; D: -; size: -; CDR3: CASSPLPRYIQYF; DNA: TGTGCCAGCTCACCACTACCACGGTACATTCAGTACTTC
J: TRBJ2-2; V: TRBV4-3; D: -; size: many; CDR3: CASSQDPNTGELFF; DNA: TGCGCCAGCAGCCAAGACCCCAACACCGGGGAGCTGTTTTTT